Listed here are 10 T cell receptor beta chains from one sample, sequenced in a study of blood T cell repertoires in COVID-19 (dated by TCRdb to 2019 to 2021). Libraries were constructed by the immunoSEQ multiplex PCR assay. TCRdb carries this immuneACCESS record with in-frame sequences only. Its versions omit some clonotypes, under half of them owing to an unresolved V gene in the studies checked, with the rest unexplained. The sample table lists 90,000 or so clones, around 86% of them with a count of one. 0.85% to 1.2% of the sample rests with the top ten. The material sequenced was peripheral blood. Every receptor here comes from a human donor in a cohort sampled during active COVID-19.

Here the CDR3 DNA reads TGTGCCTGGAGTGGCGGGGTGGTATATCGGTCTGGAAACACCATATATTTT. Protein product: CAWSGGVVYRSGNTIYF. The chain has TRBV30 and TRBJ1-3; D remains ambiguous. CDR1 and CDR2 from the germline V gene are GTSNPN and SVGIG (reference sequence). V was trimmed by 1 base and J by 1 base, leaving 17 bases between them. The CDR3 consists of 17 residues.

This clone is medium-sized. The rearrangement joins TRBV3-1 (or the pseudogene TRBV3-2) to TRBJ2-3; D is possibly TRBD1 (9 bases). CDR1 and CDR2 from the germline V gene are LGHDT and YNNKEL (reference sequence). With 1 base removed from V and 5 bases from J, the gap between germline ends came to 31 bases. The CDR3 sequence is 21 residues long. The CDR3 DNA follows: TGTGCCAGCAGCCAAGGAAGGGGGACAGGGCTGCGGGGGGAGAGTATAGATACGCAGTATTTT. Amino acid sequence: CASSQGRGTGLRGESIDTQYF.

V gene TRBV3-1 (or the pseudogene TRBV3-2) combines with J gene TRBJ2-2, with D perhaps TRBD2 (5 bases). CDR3 length equals 14 residues. Per germline, CDR1 LGHDT and CDR2 YNNKEL (reference sequence). V lost 5 bases and J 14 bases, leaving 21 bases between the germline ends. CDR3 sequence reads: CASSSSVGSVELFF. As DNA, the CDR3 is TGTGCCAGCAGCTCGTCGGTGGGTAGCGTTGAACTGTTTTTT.

The chain uses TRBV5-1 and TRBJ2-1; 13 nucleotides agree with TRBD2. The germline CDR1 and CDR2 sequences are SGHRS and YFSETQ. The CDR3 sequence is 18 residues long. J lost 6 bases, V lost 7 bases, and 16 bases had no gene match. The CDR3 loop is CASQLRTGLAGDSNEQFF. Written as DNA, the CDR3 is TGCGCCAGCCAGCTGAGAACCGGACTAGCGGGAGATAGCAATGAGCAGTTCTTC. Looking up the rest from reference TRBV5-1 and TRBJ2-1 gives the full variable domain: KAGVTQTPRYLIKTRGQQVTLSCSPISGHRSVSWYQQTPGQGLQFLFEYFSETQRNKGNFPGRFSGRQFSNSRSEMNVSTLELGDSALYLCASQLRTGLAGDSNEQFFGPGTRLTVL.

In this sample, this clone turned up once. The chain recombines TRBV9 with TRBJ2-2, with D maybe TRBD1 (6 bases). This CDR3 region has 13 residues. CDR1 SGDLS and CDR2 YYNGEE come from the germline V gene. Trimming took off 1 base at V and 6 bases at J, with 7 bases between the two ends. The CDR3 reads CASSVQGSGELFF. The CDR3 bases are TGTGCCAGCAGCGTACAGGGGTCCGGGGAGCTGTTTTTT.

This clone was counted only a few times. This rearrangement joins TRBV6-1 to TRBJ2-4; the D gene is possibly TRBD1 (5 bases). CDR3 length: 16 amino acids. The germline V gene has CDR1 MNHNS and CDR2 SASEGT. V shed 4 bases and J shed 0 bases, with 13 bases lying between them. CDR3 protein: CASSATDSIAKNIQYF. CDR3 bases: TGTGCCAGCAGTGCCACAGACAGCATAGCCAAAAACATTCAGTACTTC.

This clone showed up just once. The rearrangement links TRBV2 to TRBJ2-1, with TRBD1 matching over 7 bases. V lost 9 bases to trimming and J lost 8 bases; unmatched junction nucleotides: 13. Germline loops: CDR1 SNHLY, CDR2 FYNNEI. CDR3 length: 14 residues. CDR3 in amino acids: CASYTGDRPDEQFF. For the CDR3, the DNA is TGTGCCAGTTACACAGGGGACCGACCGGATGAGCAGTTCTTC. The full variable domain, its missing parts supplied by reference TRBV2 and TRBJ2-1, is EPEVTQTPSHQVTQMGQEVILRCVPISNHLYFYWYRQILGQKVEFLVSFYNNEISEKSEIFDDQFSVERPDGSNFTLKIRSTKLEDSAMYFCASYTGDRPDEQFFGPGTRLTVL.

Here the CDR3 reads CASSSGTAPPGELFF. CDR3 in DNA: TGTGCCAGCAGTTCCGGGACAGCCCCTCCTGGTGAGCTGTTTTTT. This chain joins TRBV27 and TRBJ2-2, with 7 bases matching TRBD1. There are 15 residues in the CDR3. Germline V gene data show CDR1 as MNHEY and CDR2 as SMNVEV (reference sequence). V shed 4 bases and J 11 bases; nucleotides not matched to a gene: 13.

V gene TRBV29-1 combines with J gene TRBJ2-7; no definite D call. Looked up from germline, CDR1 is SQVTM and CDR2 is ANQGSEA. The CDR3 spans 15 residues. Trimming shortened V by 0 bases and J by 2 bases, and 14 bases separated the two germline ends. CDR3 nucleotide sequence: TGCAGCGTTGAAGAAGCGTTGATTGGAGCCTACGAGCAGTACTTC. Translating gives CSVEEALIGAYEQYF.

The V and J genes are TRBV29-1 and TRBJ2-5; 8 nucleotides line up with TRBD1. Germline V lookup: CDR1 SQVTM, CDR2 ANQGSEA. The junction had 7 bases not matched to a gene; V was cut back by 3 bases and J by 4 bases. The CDR3 is 14 amino acids. CDR3 nucleotide sequence: TGCAGCGTTGAGGCAGGGGGCACGGGAGAGACCCAGTACTTC. It translates to CSVEAGGTGETQYF.